This T cell receptor beta chain was sequenced during a study of naive and memory T cell subsets. General study findings and limits: The power law exponent of TCR abundance differed between naive and memory cells. Over 95% of naive TCR sequences appeared only once, unlike memory subsets.

This clonotype was detected ten times or more. Its specificity is not known. Both TRBC1 and TRBC2 were covered by a beta constant-region primer of two equimolar oligonucleotides. Via MiXCR, TCRdb re-called the UMI-ligation and nested PCR reads, giving one row per CDR3 protein. The table records about 85,000 distinct CDR3 sequences, 13% of them present only once. After the first PCR, alpha and beta chain libraries were processed separately. Overnight CMV lysate stimulation of fresh PBMCs defined donor CMV status by CD4+ IFNgamma. The receptor was derived from a human donor in good health. The specimen was central memory CD4+ T cells from blood.

CDR3 in DNA: TGTGCCATCAGTGACAGGGGGATAGATACGCAGTATTTT. Amino acid sequence: CAISDRGIDTQYF. This sequence joins TRBV10-3 and TRBJ2-3; 7 bases map to TRBD1. From germline, CDR1 is ENHRY and CDR2 SYGVKD. Trimming cost V 3 bases and J 5 bases; bases outside gene matches: 2. This CDR3 contains 13 residues.